This TCR beta chain was obtained from a study of STAT5B mutations in CD4+ large granular lymphocyte leukemia. The CDR3 loop spans 13 amino acids. V was trimmed by 2 bases and J by 3 bases, leaving 8 bases between them. In germline, CDR1 is SGHRS, CDR2 YFSETQ. Sequencing was at survey level. How the authors handled the data: Productive clonotypes were detectable down to 2.59 x 10-5 frequency. Assay: immunoSEQ multiplex PCR; the TCRdb copy retains only in-frame clones and omits some. V and J calls and clone size are copied from that table; D and trimming were computed from the DNA. The sample has some 21,000 clones; 70% to 80% are singletons.

The chain couples TRBV5-1 to TRBJ2-5; D tentatively fits TRBD1 or TRBD2 (5 bases each). The specimen sequenced was CD4+ T cells from blood buffy coats. The receptor's source is a human donor in good health. In DNA form, the CDR3 reads TGCGCCAGCAGCTTACAGGAGGAAGAGACCCAGTACTTC. It encodes CASSLQEEETQYF. The variable domain in full, completed from reference TRBV5-1 and TRBJ2-5, reads KAGVTQTPRYLIKTRGQQVTLSCSPISGHRSVSWYQQTPGQGLQFLFEYFSETQRNKGNFPGRFSGRQFSNSRSEMNVSTLELGDSALYLCASSLQEEETQYFGPGTRLLVL.